This T cell receptor (beta chain) appears in the sequencing data of a study of a mutant IDH1 vaccine in newly diagnosed glioma. Turning to the study itself: Vaccines began 4-6 weeks after radiotherapy alone, or with temozolomide cycles. Antecedent treatment encompassed radiotherapy, temozolomide, or their combination; the majority received both.

As for time point: week 23, last vaccination. Mutant IDH1 20-mer peptide, at 300 ug, made up each vaccine dose, with topical imiquimod. The donors' diagnosis was new WHO grade 3 or 4 astrocytoma that was IDH1-mutant and ATRX-lost. This clone appeared a single time. Its antigen is not identified. Per the germline V gene, CDR1 is PRHDT and CDR2 is FYEKMQ (reference sequence). J gave up 0 bases and V 6 bases, and 4 bases lay outside the gene matches. The CDR3 consists of 14 residues. TCRdb's table, derived via immunoSEQ multiplex PCR, lists solely in-frame clones and lacks some. The table lists about 64,000 clones, roughly 81% of them singletons, with approximately 3.8% in the top ten.

The chain uses TRBV13 and TRBJ2-7; 8 nucleotides match TRBD1. The TCR comes from a man aged 30 to 45 with glioma. Sequenced here: PBMCs, sampled from a glioma patient whose treatment included an IDH1 peptide vaccine. This CDR3 is CASRRTGFSYEQYF. The CDR3, as DNA: TGTGCCAGCAGAAGGACAGGGTTCTCCTACGAGCAGTACTTC.